These T cell receptor beta chains were read from a single sample in a study of blood T cell repertoires in COVID-19. Sequenced by immunoSEQ multiplex PCR; TCRdb stores in-frame clones only, minus some. The table shows more than 90,000 clones, with roughly nine tenths occurring only once. The sequenced sample was peripheral blood. The receptor source for this set is a man aged 45-65 years with acute or convalescent COVID-19. Both conserved end residues are part of each CDR3. D genes are given only for firm matches. Expanded clones get a size class; other rows say once, few or many, or leave the size out.

CDR3aa: CASRQAGTNQPQHF
CDR3nt: TGTGCCAGTAGACAGGCCGGGACAAATCAGCCCCAGCATTTT
d_gene: -
j_gene: TRBJ1-5
v_gene: TRBV19
abundance: -

CDR3aa: CSVEDPQGGRNQPQHF
CDR3nt: TGCAGCGTTGAAGATCCGCAGGGTGGCCGGAATCAGCCCCAGCATTTT
d_gene: -
j_gene: TRBJ1-5
v_gene: TRBV29-1
abundance: -

CDR3aa: CASLPEVGQIYGYTF
CDR3nt: TGTGCCAGCCTCCCCGAGGTGGGACAGATCTATGGCTACACCTTC
d_gene: TRBD1
j_gene: TRBJ1-2
v_gene: TRBV27
abundance: -

CDR3aa: CASSPDRVGSNQPQHF
CDR3nt: TGTGCCAGCTCACCAGATCGGGTTGGTAGCAATCAGCCCCAGCATTTT
d_gene: -
j_gene: TRBJ1-5
v_gene: TRBV18
abundance: -

CDR3aa: CASSALLAGGLETQYF
CDR3nt: TGTGCCAGCAGCGCTCTACTAGCGGGGGGGCTCGAGACCCAGTACTTC
d_gene: TRBD2
j_gene: TRBJ2-5
v_gene: TRBV9
abundance: -

CDR3aa: CASSAQGRSRGEKLFF
CDR3nt: TGTGCCAGCAGTGCCCAGGGTAGATCAAGAGGTGAAAAACTGTTTTTT
d_gene: -
j_gene: TRBJ1-4
v_gene: TRBV2
abundance: -

CDR3aa: CASWDRRGGNEKLFF
CDR3nt: TGTGCCAGTTGGGACAGGCGGGGAGGCAATGAAAAACTGTTTTTT
d_gene: TRBD1
j_gene: TRBJ1-4
v_gene: TRBV19
abundance: -

CDR3aa: CASSLGTGSPRAFF
CDR3nt: TGCGCCAGCAGCTTGGGGACAGGGTCTCCGCGAGCTTTCTTT
d_gene: TRBD1
j_gene: TRBJ1-1
v_gene: TRBV5-1
abundance: -

CDR3aa: CASSSRERYEQYF
CDR3nt: TGTGCCAGCAGCTCCCGGGAGAGGTACGAGCAGTACTTC
d_gene: -
j_gene: TRBJ2-7
v_gene: TRBV7-2
abundance: -

CDR3aa: CSASQGETQYF
CDR3nt: TGCAGTGCTAGTCAGGGGGAGACCCAGTACTTC
d_gene: -
j_gene: TRBJ2-5
v_gene: TRBV20-1
abundance: -

CDR3aa: CASSYSQGLEQFF
CDR3nt: TGTGCCAGCAGTTACTCACAGGGTCTTGAGCAGTTCTTC
d_gene: -
j_gene: TRBJ2-1
v_gene: TRBV6-5
abundance: -

CDR3aa: CASRFSGGRRNTIYF
CDR3nt: TGTGCCAGCAGATTCTCTGGGGGGAGGAGGAACACCATATATTTT
d_gene: -
j_gene: TRBJ1-3
v_gene: TRBV28
abundance: -

CDR3aa: CASSWSGGEYNEQFF
CDR3nt: TGTGCCAGCAGCTGGAGCGGGGGCGAATACAATGAGCAGTTCTTC
d_gene: TRBD2
j_gene: TRBJ2-1
v_gene: TRBV7-8
abundance: -

CDR3aa: CATGKGTGSAPLHF
CDR3nt: TGTGCCACCGGAAAGGGGACAGGGAGTGCGCCCCTCCACTTT
d_gene: TRBD1
j_gene: TRBJ1-6
v_gene: TRBV15
abundance: -

CDR3aa: CASSITGQGVGDNSPLHF
CDR3nt: TGTGCCAGCAGCATCACGGGACAGGGCGTAGGGGATAATTCACCCCTCCACTTT
d_gene: TRBD1
j_gene: TRBJ1-6
v_gene: TRBV7-6
abundance: -

CDR3aa: CASSTRRGESNQPQHF
CDR3nt: TGTGCCAGTAGTACCCGACGGGGGGAGAGCAATCAGCCCCAGCATTTT
d_gene: -
j_gene: TRBJ1-5
v_gene: TRBV19
abundance: -

CDR3aa: CASTGGGATNEKLFF
CDR3nt: TGTGCCAGCACCGGGGGGGGTGCAACTAATGAAAAACTGTTTTTT
d_gene: -
j_gene: TRBJ1-4
v_gene: TRBV2
abundance: -

CDR3aa: CASFPGQTRAEAFF
CDR3nt: TGTGCCAGCTTCCCGGGACAGACTCGCGCTGAAGCTTTCTTT
d_gene: TRBD1
j_gene: TRBJ1-1
v_gene: TRBV6-5
abundance: -

CDR3aa: CASSYDGGRNIQYF
CDR3nt: TGTGCCAGCAGTTACGATGGCGGTCGAAACATTCAGTACTTC
d_gene: -
j_gene: TRBJ2-4
v_gene: TRBV6-5
abundance: -

CDR3aa: CASSPRDIRSSYEQYF
CDR3nt: TGTGCCAGCAGCCCCCGGGACATAAGGAGCTCCTACGAGCAGTACTTC
d_gene: -
j_gene: TRBJ2-7
v_gene: TRBV3-1/TRBV3-2
abundance: -

CDR3aa: CASSPGLAGSYSYNEQFF
CDR3nt: TGCGCCAGCAGCCCCGGTCTAGCGGGGTCCTACTCCTACAATGAGCAGTTCTTC
d_gene: TRBD2
j_gene: TRBJ2-1
v_gene: TRBV5-1
abundance: -

CDR3aa: CASSLTGGTGELFF
CDR3nt: TGTGCCAGCAGCTTGACAGGTGGCACCGGGGAGCTGTTTTTT
d_gene: -
j_gene: TRBJ2-2
v_gene: TRBV6-5
abundance: -

CDR3aa: CASSLGANTEAFF
CDR3nt: TGTGCCAGCAGCCTAGGGGCTAACACTGAAGCTTTCTTT
d_gene: -
j_gene: TRBJ1-1
v_gene: TRBV5-6
abundance: -

CDR3aa: CSVGRGGGSDTQYF
CDR3nt: TGCAGCGTAGGCCGGGGCGGGGGGTCAGATACGCAGTATTTT
d_gene: TRBD2
j_gene: TRBJ2-3
v_gene: TRBV29-1
abundance: -

CDR3aa: CASSARQGFGEQFF
CDR3nt: TGTGCCAGCAGTGCCAGACAGGGATTTGGTGAGCAGTTCTTC
d_gene: TRBD1
j_gene: TRBJ2-1
v_gene: TRBV27
abundance: -

CDR3aa: CASSPGTGSNQPQHF
CDR3nt: TGTGCCAGCAGCCCCGGGACAGGGAGCAATCAGCCCCAGCATTTT
d_gene: TRBD1
j_gene: TRBJ1-5
v_gene: TRBV11-1
abundance: -

CDR3aa: CASRGEASRSYEQYF
CDR3nt: TGTGCCAGTAGGGGGGAGGCTAGCAGGTCCTACGAGCAGTACTTC
d_gene: -
j_gene: TRBJ2-7
v_gene: TRBV19
abundance: -

CDR3aa: CASSSDSSGNQPQHF
CDR3nt: TGTGCCAGCAGCTCAGACAGTTCAGGCAATCAGCCCCAGCATTTT
d_gene: -
j_gene: TRBJ1-5
v_gene: TRBV6-2/TRBV6-3
abundance: -

CDR3aa: CASSYSRVGQQQFF
CDR3nt: TGTGCCAGCAGTTACTCGAGGGTGGGACAACAGCAGTTCTTC
d_gene: -
j_gene: TRBJ2-1
v_gene: TRBV6-2/TRBV6-3
abundance: -

CDR3aa: CASSFGTVLSYNEQFF
CDR3nt: TGCGCCAGCAGCTTCGGGACAGTCCTCTCCTACAATGAACAGTTCTTC
d_gene: TRBD1
j_gene: TRBJ2-1
v_gene: TRBV5-1
abundance: -

CDR3aa: CASSPSRQGTQYF
CDR3nt: TGTGCCAGCAGCCCCAGCCGGCAGGGTACGCAGTATTTT
d_gene: -
j_gene: TRBJ2-3
v_gene: TRBV6-2/TRBV6-3
abundance: -

CDR3aa: CASSLDRVPYEQYF
CDR3nt: TGTGCCAGCAGCTTGGACAGGGTCCCCTACGAGCAGTACTTC
d_gene: -
j_gene: TRBJ2-7
v_gene: TRBV5-4
abundance: -

CDR3aa: CASWLGPGTGELFF
CDR3nt: TGTGCCAGCTGGCTCGGCCCGGGCACCGGGGAGCTGTTTTTT
d_gene: -
j_gene: TRBJ2-2
v_gene: TRBV28
abundance: -

CDR3aa: CASSLRGWQYF
CDR3nt: TGTGCCAGCAGTCTCAGGGGATGGCAGTACTTC
d_gene: -
j_gene: TRBJ2-7
v_gene: TRBV28
abundance: -

CDR3aa: CATSDPRTTYNEQFF
CDR3nt: TGTGCCACCAGTGACCCGCGGACAACCTACAATGAGCAGTTCTTC
d_gene: -
j_gene: TRBJ2-1
v_gene: TRBV24-1
abundance: -

CDR3aa: CASSLASSTGELFF
CDR3nt: TGTGCCAGCAGCTTAGCTTCTAGCACCGGGGAGCTGTTTTTT
d_gene: -
j_gene: TRBJ2-2
v_gene: TRBV7-2
abundance: -

CDR3aa: CASSLVNGGANEKLFF
CDR3nt: TGCGCCAGCAGCTTGGTTAACGGCGGAGCTAATGAAAAACTGTTTTTT
d_gene: -
j_gene: TRBJ1-4
v_gene: TRBV5-1
abundance: -

CDR3aa: CASSSGQGVSEQFF
CDR3nt: TGTGCCAGCAGCTCCGGACAGGGGGTAAGTGAGCAGTTCTTC
d_gene: TRBD1
j_gene: TRBJ2-1
v_gene: TRBV7-3
abundance: -

CDR3aa: CASSPRDRGRGKLFF
CDR3nt: TGTGCCAGCAGCCCTCGGGACAGGGGGCGTGGAAAACTGTTTTTT
d_gene: TRBD1
j_gene: TRBJ1-4
v_gene: TRBV3-1/TRBV3-2
abundance: -

CDR3aa: CASSLQGANPTNEKLFF
CDR3nt: TGTGCCAGCAGCTTACAGGGGGCGAACCCAACTAATGAAAAACTGTTTTTT
d_gene: TRBD1
j_gene: TRBJ1-4
v_gene: TRBV9
abundance: once

CDR3aa: CASSQDRGGGTEAFF
CDR3nt: TGTGCCAGCAGCCAAGATCGGGGGGGAGGGACTGAAGCTTTCTTT
d_gene: -
j_gene: TRBJ1-1
v_gene: TRBV3-1/TRBV3-2
abundance: -

CDR3aa: CASGGDRDSLNNYGYTF
CDR3nt: TGTGCCTCCGGGGGGGACAGGGACTCCCTCAATAACTATGGCTACACCTTC
d_gene: TRBD1
j_gene: TRBJ1-2
v_gene: TRBV19
abundance: -

CDR3aa: CASSGGTGFTDTQYF
CDR3nt: TGTGCCAGCAGCGGAGGGACAGGGTTCACAGATACGCAGTATTTT
d_gene: TRBD1
j_gene: TRBJ2-3
v_gene: TRBV11-3
abundance: few

CDR3aa: CATSSPLQGPNQPQHF
CDR3nt: TGTGCCACCAGCAGCCCGTTACAGGGGCCCAATCAGCCCCAGCATTTT
d_gene: TRBD1
j_gene: TRBJ1-5
v_gene: TRBV15
abundance: -

CDR3aa: CASSLLGGRDTEAFF
CDR3nt: TGTGCCAGCAGTTTATTGGGGGGGCGGGACACTGAAGCTTTCTTT
d_gene: -
j_gene: TRBJ1-1
v_gene: TRBV27
abundance: -

CDR3aa: CASSGQGPYEQYF
CDR3nt: TGCGCCAGCAGCGGACAGGGACCCTACGAGCAGTACTTC
d_gene: TRBD1
j_gene: TRBJ2-7
v_gene: TRBV10-1
abundance: -

CDR3aa: CASSEYLIGTDNNSPLHF
CDR3nt: TGTGCCAGCAGTGAATACCTTATTGGGACAGACAATAATTCACCCCTCCACTTT
d_gene: TRBD1
j_gene: TRBJ1-6
v_gene: TRBV2
abundance: -

CDR3aa: CASSSDKQELFF
CDR3nt: TGTGCCAGCAGCTCCGACAAGCAGGAGCTGTTTTTT
d_gene: -
j_gene: TRBJ2-2
v_gene: TRBV7-9
abundance: -

CDR3aa: CASSRRDSAFRLEAFF
CDR3nt: TGTGCCAGCAGCCGACGGGACAGCGCTTTTCGGCTTGAAGCTTTCTTT
d_gene: TRBD1
j_gene: TRBJ1-1
v_gene: TRBV7-9
abundance: once